This T cell receptor (beta chain) appears in the sequencing data of a study of T cells after yellow fever vaccination. TCRdb itself ran the 5' RACE reads through MiXCR, one entry per CDR3 protein. This table holds about 29,000 distinct CDR3 sequences, under 6% found once. V was shortened by 9 bases and J by 2 bases, with 13 bases between the two germline ends. CDR1 is SEHNR, CDR2 FQNEAQ, per germline (reference sequence). The CDR3 contains 13 residues. The chain joins TRBV7-9 to TRBJ2-5; tentatively, D is TRBD2 (5 bases). The input for sequencing was CD8+ T cells sorted from PBMCs, taken 10 days after the yellow fever booster vaccination. The clonotype was recovered from a man aged 25 to 45 who received the YFV17D yellow fever vaccine. CDR3 in DNA: TGTGCCAGAGAGGGCAGTATTCAAGAGACCCAGTACTTC. It encodes CAREGSIQETQYF.